The subject of this entry is one T cell receptor (beta chain). Listed TCR primers, together with previously described methods, were used for the bulk TCR libraries. TCRdb called the PCR reads again in MiXCR, with one record for every CDR3 protein. The sample lists 490,000 or so distinct CDR3 sequences, about a fifth occurring once. This CDR3 comprises 16 residues. In germline, CDR1 is MGHRA, CDR2 YSYEKL. The J segment lost 5 bases and the V segment lost 1 base, leaving 11 bases of the junction unmatched. This specimen comes from a study of molecular identifiers for immune sequencing clone quantification. The CD8+CD4-CCR7+CD45RA+ phenotype defined the sorted naive CD8 T cells.

The source of this sequence is a human donor in good health. Some libraries in this study had Jurkat cell RNA spiked in. The chain links TRBV4-1 to TRBJ2-7; 7 nucleotides match TRBD2. The sequencing input was naive CD8+ T cells from blood, with Jurkat cell RNA spiked in. Documented subset: FACS-sorted CD8+CD4-CCR7+CD45RA+ naive T cells. This CDR3 is CASSQGARGSDHEQYF. CDR3 coding DNA: TGCGCCAGCAGCCAAGGGGCGCGGGGGTCTGACCACGAGCAGTACTTC.